The 9 T cell receptor beta chains presented below share a single source sample, sequenced in a study of beta chain features in type 1 diabetes (dated by TCRdb to the late 2010s). Library creation used the immunoSEQ multiplex PCR assay. The High Capacity cDNA Reverse Transcription Kit was used to reverse transcribe all of the isolated RNA, meaning that expressed TCRB transcripts were what got sequenced. TCRdb mirrors the immuneACCESS table, restricted to in-frame sequences. Some clones are absent from its copies; in checked studies, under half trace to an unresolved V gene, and the reason for the others is unknown. The sample profile shows around 160,000 clones; 8.5% to 10% of them were found once. Jointly, the top ten make up under 0.75% of the sample. Antigens of these TCRs are unknown. Broad study findings and their caveats: Type 1 diabetes patients showed a moderate but significant shortening of TCRB CDR3 length in all four CD4+ subsets.

The specimen sequenced was central memory CD4+ T cells from blood. These receptor sequences come from a woman in her thirties with type 1 diabetes.

This clone was counted a few times. The chain employs TRBV6-1 and TRBJ1-1; D gene unclear. Germline lookup yields CDR1 MNHNS and CDR2 SASEGT. Trimming stripped 7 bases from V and 1 base from J, with 13 bases between. The CDR3 contains 14 residues. This CDR3 is CASTEGSGNTEAFF. The CDR3 region has the DNA TGTGCCAGCACCGAAGGCTCAGGGAACACTGAAGCTTTCTTT.

This clone was recorded a few times. The genes are TRBV7-2 and TRBJ2-1; 14 bases are shared with TRBD2. V lost 2 bases to trimming and J lost 10 bases; unmatched junction nucleotides: 7. CDR3 length: 16 amino acids. Germline values: CDR1 SGHTA, CDR2 FQGNSA. CDR3: CASSLLAGLAGGEQFF. The CDR3 coding sequence is TGTGCCAGCAGCTTATTAGCTGGACTAGCGGGAGGCGAGCAGTTCTTC.

The CDR3 is CAWSRTEINGYTF. CDR3 in DNA: TGTGCCTGGAGTAGGACAGAAATTAATGGCTACACCTTC. V usage is TRBV30 and J usage is TRBJ1-2, with D perhaps matching TRBD1 (6 bases). The CDR3 is 13 residues long. V was trimmed by 2 bases and J by 6 bases, leaving 13 bases between them. Germline CDR1 and CDR2: GTSNPN and SVGIG (reference sequence).

In its sample, this clone was seen a few times. V is TRBV7-9 and J is TRBJ1-1, with 7 bases aligning to TRBD1. With 5 bases clipped from V and 8 bases from J, the junction kept 8 bases outside the gene matches. From germline, CDR1 is SEHNR and CDR2 FQNEAQ (reference sequence). CDR3 length equals 13 residues. DNA of the CDR3: TGTGCCAGCAGCCACGGGACAGAACGAGAAGCTTTCTTT. The encoded protein is CASSHGTEREAFF.

The chain is built from TRBV13 and TRBJ2-1, with D perhaps TRBD2 (6 bases). Trimming stripped 2 bases from V and 0 bases from J, with 14 bases between. The CDR3 is made up of 17 amino acids. Looked up from germline, CDR1 is PRHDT and CDR2 is FYEKMQ (reference sequence). DNA of the CDR3: TGTGCCAGCAGCTTATTCGCGACTAGGGGCTCCTACAATGAGCAGTTCTTC. Translated, it gives CASSLFATRGSYNEQFF. The variable domain in full, with the rest retrieved from reference TRBV13 and TRBJ2-1, is AAGVIQSPRHLIKEKRETATLKCYPIPRHDTVYWYQQGPGQDPQFLISFYEKMQSDKGSIPDRFSAQQFSDYHSELNMSSLELGDSALYFCASSLFATRGSYNEQFFGPGTRLTVL.

The gene calls are TRBV28 and TRBJ2-5, with D perhaps matching TRBD1 (6 bases). V dropped 1 base and J dropped 1 base, with 10 bases sitting between them. The CDR3 length is 15 residues. Germline CDR1 and CDR2: MDHEN and SYDVKM. CDR3 nucleotides: TGTGCCAGCAGTTTATCGGGACAAACCCAAGAGACCCAGTACTTC. Amino acid sequence: CASSLSGQTQETQYF.

This chain connects TRBV7-3 to TRBJ2-3, with 8 bases that match TRBD2. The CDR3 is made up of 15 amino acids. From germline, CDR1 is SGHTA and CDR2 FQGTGA. V was pared by 3 bases and J by 1 base, with 3 bases of the junction left unmatched. The chain's CDR3 is CASSLMTSGTDTQYF. CDR3 bases: TGTGCCAGCAGCTTGATGACTAGCGGCACAGATACGCAGTATTTT.

The V call is TRBV5-1, the J call TRBJ2-3; D not resolved. The CDR3 totals 14 residues. Trimming pared 7 bases from V and 0 bases from J, leaving 12 bases between. Germline CDR1 and CDR2: SGHRS and YFSETQ. Written as DNA, the CDR3 is TGCGCCAGCGCAGTTGGCACGAGCACAGATACGCAGTATTTT. This encodes CASAVGTSTDTQYF.

This chain uses TRBV5-1 with TRBJ2-7; weak D call: TRBD1 (5 bases). Trimming cost V 4 bases and J 1 base, with 12 bases left between them. Germline values: CDR1 SGHRS, CDR2 YFSETQ. This CDR3 region has 14 residues. CDR3 region: CASSEGPGSYEQYF. The CDR3 DNA reads as TGCGCCAGCAGCGAAGGGCCAGGGTCCTACGAGCAGTACTTC.